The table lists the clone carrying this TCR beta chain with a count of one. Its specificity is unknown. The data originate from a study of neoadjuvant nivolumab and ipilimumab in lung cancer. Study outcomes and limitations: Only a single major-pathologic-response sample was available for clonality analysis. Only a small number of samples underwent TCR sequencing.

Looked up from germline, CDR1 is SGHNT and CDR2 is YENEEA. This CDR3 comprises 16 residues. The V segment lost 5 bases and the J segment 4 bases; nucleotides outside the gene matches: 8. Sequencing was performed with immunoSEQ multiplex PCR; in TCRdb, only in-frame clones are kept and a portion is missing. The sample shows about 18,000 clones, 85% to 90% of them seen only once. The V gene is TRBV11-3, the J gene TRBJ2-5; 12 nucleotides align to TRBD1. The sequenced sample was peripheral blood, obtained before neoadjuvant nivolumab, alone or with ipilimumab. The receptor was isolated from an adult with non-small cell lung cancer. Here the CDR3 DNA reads TGTGCCAGCAGCCTGGGACAGGGGGCGGCTGGAGAGACCCAGTACTTC. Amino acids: CASSLGQGAAGETQYF.